This T cell receptor beta chain was captured in a study of CD8 T cells in ankylosing spondylitis. Study results and limitations: Disease-linked clones were found to be CD8+ and relatively rare in peripheral blood.

MiXCR, run by TCRdb on the 5' RACE reads, gives a single entry per CDR3 protein. The sample has tens of thousands of distinct CDR3 sequences, 25% to 35% seen once. Comment on this clonotype: The antigen is unknown.

This CDR3 has 16 residues. V lost 6 bases, J lost 0 bases, and 18 bases lay in between. Germline CDR1 reads DFQATT; CDR2 reads SNEGSKA (reference sequence). The sequence was obtained from a male donor with ankylosing spondylitis or in good health (not recorded which). Sample: blood, either unsorted or a sorted T cell fraction (not recorded which). The chain joins TRBV20-1 to TRBJ2-1; D gene unclear. The CDR3 loop reads CSAPLGSLSSYNEQFF. DNA of the CDR3: TGCAGTGCCCCACTTGGCAGCTTAAGCTCCTACAATGAGCAGTTCTTC.